The next 28 T cell receptor beta chains were all read from a single sample in a study of T cell responses to AZD1222 COVID-19 vaccine. This table comes from immunoSEQ multiplex PCR, and its TCRdb copy is limited to in-frame clones, with some not included. The sample holds 95,000 to 150,000 clones, around 90% seen once. This material consisted of peripheral blood, taken on day 0 of AZD1222 vaccination. These receptors originate from an adult in good health.

The rearrangement uses TRBV5-5 and TRBJ1-5, with D perhaps matching TRBD1 (5 bases). V was cut by 4 bases and J by 2 bases, with 16 bases left in between. Germline CDR1 SGHKS, CDR2 YYEKEE (reference sequence). The CDR3 covers 16 residues. Written as DNA, the CDR3 is TGTGCCAGCAGCGGACTTCGGGGGGACCGCAATCAGCCCCAGCATTTT. It is translated as CASSGLRGDRNQPQHF.

The gene calls are TRBV10-3 and TRBJ2-7; D gene ambiguous. The CDR3 totals 13 residues. Germline V gene data show CDR1 as ENHRY and CDR2 as SYGVKD. Trimming took 3 bases from V and 4 from J, leaving 10 bases between them. Written as DNA, the CDR3 is TGTGCCATCAGTGAAACCAGTGGTTACGAGCAGTACTTC. This sequence encodes CAISETSGYEQYF.

The chain recombines TRBV28 with TRBJ1-6; D not resolved. In germline, CDR1 is MDHEN, CDR2 SYDVKM. The CDR3 covers 18 residues. Trimming stripped 5 bases from V and 0 bases from J, with 17 bases between. The CDR3 is CASSQRRLGNSYNSPLHF. The CDR3 DNA follows: TGTGCCAGCAGTCAGAGGAGGTTAGGAAACTCCTATAATTCACCCCTCCACTTT.

This CDR3 reads CATSNQETQYF. The CDR3 coding sequence is TGTGCCACCTCAAACCAAGAGACCCAGTACTTC. The chain uses TRBV6-5 and TRBJ2-5; D ambiguous. The germline V and J ends were trimmed by 10 bases and 0 bases, with 6 bases remaining between them. The CDR3 has 11 amino acids. Germline CDR1 MNHEY, CDR2 SVGAGI.

The gene calls are TRBV5-1 and TRBJ2-1; 7 bases are a match to TRBD1. CDR3 length equals 15 residues. Germline CDR1 and CDR2: SGHRS and YFSETQ. The V gene end was trimmed by 3 bases and the J gene end by 9 bases; junction bases not matched to a gene: 12. Here the CDR3 reads CASSSSGTVQGEQFF. CDR3 DNA sequence: TGCGCCAGCAGCTCCTCCGGGACAGTACAGGGTGAGCAGTTCTTC.

This sequence joins TRBV11-3 and TRBJ1-6; no definite D call. The CDR3 runs to 16 residues. V lost 5 bases and J lost 0, with 11 bases in between. Germline V gene data show CDR1 as SGHNT and CDR2 as YENEEA. CDR3 protein: CASSPGPGSYNSPLHF. The CDR3, as DNA: TGTGCCAGCAGCCCCGGACCAGGCTCCTATAATTCACCCCTCCACTTT.

The count of this clone is one. V is TRBV24-1 and J is TRBJ1-5; 11 bases fit TRBD1. Germline V gene sequence: CDR1 KGHDR, CDR2 SFDVKD. The ends lost 4 bases at V and 4 bases at J; junction bases unmatched: 5. The CDR3 has 16 residues. CDR3 in DNA: TGTGCCACCAGTGAACGGGACAGGGGGAAAAATCAGCCCCAGCATTTT. This sequence encodes CATSERDRGKNQPQHF.

The chain joins TRBV5-4 to TRBJ1-6; D perhaps matches TRBD1 (5 bases). Trimming removed 4 bases from V and 7 bases from J, with 12 bases in between. Germline V gene sequence: CDR1 SGHNT, CDR2 YYREEE (reference sequence). The CDR3 runs 14 residues. The chain's CDR3 is CASSVDNTNSPLHF. In nucleotides, the CDR3 is TGTGCCAGCAGCGTGGACAATACAAATTCACCCCTCCACTTT. The full variable domain, in which reference TRBV5-4 and TRBJ1-6 provide the parts outside the CDR3, is ETGVTQSPTHLIKTRGQQVTLRCSSQSGHNTVSWYQQALGQGPQFIFQYYREEENGRGNFPPRFSGLQFPNYSSELNVNALELDDSALYLCASSVDNTNSPLHFGNGTRLTVT.

The genes are TRBV19 and TRBJ1-5; a weak D match, TRBD1 (5 bases). Trimming removed 3 bases from V and 2 bases from J, with 11 bases in between. Germline assignment: CDR1 LNHDA and CDR2 SQIVND (reference sequence). The CDR3 totals 15 residues. The CDR3 spells CASSMAGYGNQPQHF. The CDR3 bases are TGTGCCAGTAGTATGGCAGGGTACGGCAATCAGCCCCAGCATTTT.

This chain joins TRBV7-2 and TRBJ1-2; D is uncertain. The CDR3 totals 13 residues. Trimming shortened V by 1 base and J by 7 bases, and 10 bases separated the two germline ends. The germline V gene has CDR1 SGHTA and CDR2 FQGNSA. CDR3 protein: CASSLVRSGGYTF. CDR3 bases: TGTGCCAGCAGCTTAGTACGGTCGGGTGGCTACACCTTC.

This clone was observed a handful of times. The chain is built from TRBV28 and TRBJ1-5, with 8 nucleotides matching TRBD1. The CDR3 is 15 residues long. V lost 2 bases to trimming and J lost 0 bases; unmatched junction nucleotides: 0. Germline V gene sequence: CDR1 MDHEN, CDR2 SYDVKM. CDR3: CASSLQGASNQPQHF. CDR3 in DNA: TGTGCCAGCAGTTTACAGGGGGCTAGCAATCAGCCCCAGCATTTT.

The V and J genes are TRBV30 and TRBJ2-2; TRBD2 aligns across 7 bases. Trimming removed 4 bases from V and 5 bases from J; junction bases left unmatched: 10. Germline assignment: CDR1 GTSNPN and CDR2 SVGIG (reference sequence). The CDR3 runs 15 residues. Here the CDR3 DNA reads TGTGCCTGGATGGCCGCTAGCGGAGGAACCGGGGAGCTGTTTTTT. Translation: CAWMAASGGTGELFF.

The gene calls are TRBV9 and TRBJ1-2; D unresolved. The V end lost 3 bases, the J end lost 8 bases, and 14 bases lay between the germline ends. Germline lookup yields CDR1 SGDLS and CDR2 YYNGEE. This CDR3 is 13 amino acids long. In DNA, the CDR3 is TGTGCCAGCAGCGCCTTTGGGGAACGCGGCTACACCTTC. Translation gives CASSAFGERGYTF.

This chain joins TRBV13 and TRBJ2-3; 11 positions match TRBD2. The germline V gene has CDR1 PRHDT and CDR2 FYEKMQ (reference sequence). V lost 5 bases, J lost 5 bases, and 21 bases stayed unmatched. CDR3 length: 20 amino acids. The CDR3 loop is CASSESSGRLAGRYRDTQYF. In DNA, the CDR3 is TGTGCCAGCAGCGAATCCTCTGGCAGACTAGCGGGGAGGTATAGAGATACGCAGTATTTT.

The chain is built from TRBV7-8 and TRBJ2-1; D is ambiguous. The CDR3 spans 12 residues. Germline CDR1 is SGHVS and CDR2 is FQNEAQ. The ends were cut back, 1 base at V and 8 bases at J, with 6 bases in the middle. This CDR3 is CASSLVGHEQFF. The CDR3 DNA follows: TGTGCCAGCAGCTTAGTTGGACATGAGCAGTTCTTC.

The V and J genes are TRBV12-3 or TRBV12-4 and TRBJ1-6; D gene unclear. V lost 2 bases to trimming and J lost 8 bases, with 7 bases between them. This CDR3 is built from 13 residues. As DNA, the CDR3 is TGTGCCAGCAGTTTAACGACCGATTCACCCCTCCACTTT. It specifies CASSLTTDSPLHF.

The chain combines TRBV5-5 with TRBJ2-3; TRBD2 matches 13 bases. From germline, CDR1 is SGHKS and CDR2 YYEKEE (reference sequence). The CDR3 runs to 16 residues. The trim removed 4 bases at V and 4 bases at J, leaving 6 bases unmatched. The chain's CDR3 is CASSPWTSGGADTQYF. In DNA form, the CDR3 reads TGTGCCAGCAGCCCGTGGACTAGCGGGGGCGCAGATACGCAGTATTTT.

This sequence joins TRBV5-8 and TRBJ1-4; 7 positions match TRBD1. The CDR3 totals 14 residues. Germline CDR1 and CDR2: SGHTS and YDEGEE. Unmatched junction bases numbered 3, after V lost 2 bases and J lost 5 bases. The DNA of the CDR3 is TGTGCCAGCAGCTTACTACAGGGGAATGAAAAACTGTTTTTT. Translating it yields CASSLLQGNEKLFF.

The V and J genes are TRBV5-4 and TRBJ2-7; D unresolved. CDR1 and CDR2 (germline): SGHNT, YYREEE (reference sequence). This CDR3 spans 15 amino acids. V was shortened by 3 bases and J by 3 bases, with 16 bases between the two germline ends. As DNA, the CDR3 is TGTGCCAGCAGCTCGCCGGACCTTATTAGCTACGAGCAGTACTTC. Translation: CASSSPDLISYEQYF.

This chain uses TRBV7-9 with TRBJ1-1; D uncertain. V was pared by 6 bases and J by 6 bases, with 14 bases between. Germline loops: CDR1 SEHNR, CDR2 FQNEAQ (reference sequence). CDR3 length: 13 residues. The CDR3 nucleotides read TGTGCCAGCAGGCCCCTAGGTCTATCTGAAGCTTTCTTT. Translation gives CASRPLGLSEAFF.

The chain has TRBV28 and TRBJ1-1; D gene unclear. Trimming left V 2 bases short and J 6 bases short, with 16 bases between. CDR1 and CDR2 from the germline V gene are MDHEN and SYDVKM. This CDR3 comprises 15 residues. DNA of the CDR3: TGTGCCAGCAGTTTAATTCCCCGTTTTGATGCTGAAGCTTTCTTT. Protein product: CASSLIPRFDAEAFF. Drawing the rest from reference TRBV28 and TRBJ1-1, the complete variable domain is DVKVTQSSRYLVKRTGEKVFLECVQDMDHENMFWYRQDPGLGLRLIYFSYDVKMKEKGDIPEGYSVSREKKERFSLILESASTNQTSMYLCASSLIPRFDAEAFFGQGTRLTVV.

The gene calls are TRBV6-1 and TRBJ2-2; 10 bases are shared with TRBD2. Unmatched junction bases numbered 9, after V lost 3 bases and J lost 2 bases. Per the germline V gene, CDR1 is MNHNS and CDR2 is SASEGT. The CDR3 is 18 amino acids. This CDR3 reads CASSELAGALRNTGELFF. The CDR3 DNA sequence: TGTGCCAGCAGTGAGCTAGCGGGGGCCCTCCGAAACACCGGGGAGCTGTTTTTT.

The V and J genes are TRBV3-1 (or the pseudogene TRBV3-2) and TRBJ1-1; 10 nucleotides line up with TRBD1. The trim removed 0 bases at V and 0 bases at J, leaving 4 bases unmatched. The CDR3 has 17 residues. The V gene's germline CDR1 is LGHDT and CDR2 YNNKEL (reference sequence). In DNA form, the CDR3 reads TGTGCCAGCAGCCAAGACTGGACAGGGGGGATGAACACTGAAGCTTTCTTT. Translation: CASSQDWTGGMNTEAFF.

In the case of this clone: Other DNA sequences of this sample code for an identical CDR3. The chain joins TRBV4-1 to TRBJ1-2; 10 nucleotides match TRBD1. The CDR3 has 14 amino acids. In germline, CDR1 is MGHRA, CDR2 YSYEKL. Germline trimming cut 4 bases from V and 8 bases from J; bases unmatched to any gene: 7. CDR3 DNA: TGCGCCAGCAGCCGACCGACAGGGGGCTACGGCTACACCTTC. It specifies CASSRPTGGYGYTF.

The chain combines TRBV18 with TRBJ2-1; D unresolved. Germline values: CDR1 KGHSH, CDR2 LQKENI. Trimming shortened V by 0 bases and J by 8 bases, and 8 bases separated the two germline ends. The CDR3 runs 13 residues. The CDR3 loop reads CASSPPGLDEQFF. The DNA of the CDR3 is TGTGCCAGCTCACCACCAGGATTGGATGAGCAGTTCTTC.

The chain is built from TRBV30 and TRBJ1-1; no clear D gene. The length of the CDR3 is 14 residues. In germline, CDR1 is GTSNPN, CDR2 SVGIG (reference sequence). V was trimmed by 0 bases and J by 0 bases, leaving 8 bases between them. This CDR3 is CAWSVTSMNTEAFF. The CDR3 nucleotides read TGTGCCTGGAGTGTGACCAGTATGAACACTGAAGCTTTCTTT.

This clone showed up just once. V is TRBV5-1 and J is TRBJ2-1; 7 nucleotides align to TRBD1. In germline, CDR1 is SGHRS, CDR2 YFSETQ. The J segment lost 7 bases and the V segment lost 5 bases, leaving 9 bases of the junction unmatched. CDR3 size: 14 residues. CDR3 amino acids: CASRRDRERNEQFF. DNA for the CDR3: TGCGCCAGCAGAAGGGACAGAGAAAGGAATGAGCAGTTCTTC.

The chain uses TRBV24-1 and TRBJ2-1, with TRBD2 matching 7 bases. The CDR3 consists of 15 residues. The trim removed 4 bases at V and 9 bases at J, leaving 11 bases unmatched. Germline CDR1 is KGHDR and CDR2 is SFDVKD. Here the CDR3 reads CATSDRLAGVTEQFF. DNA of the CDR3: TGTGCCACCAGTGACCGACTGGCGGGAGTGACTGAGCAGTTCTTC.